This record covers a single T cell receptor beta chain. This entry belongs to a study of blood T cell repertoires in COVID-19. Across the study: Material from acute and convalescent COVID-19 was sourced from the United States, Italy and Spain. Nucleic acid was either cDNA or gDNA, and it came from T cells, B-cell-depleted T cells, or PBMCs.

V trimming: 8 bases; J trimming: 3 bases; junction bases outside the gene matches: 23. This CDR3 is built from 20 residues. Germline V gives CDR1 KGHDR, CDR2 SFDVKD. Authors' analysis steps: Amplification with reference gene primers provided the estimates of nucleated cell counts. Produced via immunoSEQ multiplex PCR; TCRdb's table is partial and in-frame only. The DNA was the basis for D and trimming; V, J and clone size are from that table. The table records a few hundred thousand clones, approximately 88% of them present only once. The chain recombines TRBV24-1 with TRBJ2-4, with 8 bases that match TRBD1. Sequenced material: peripheral blood. The TCR originated in a woman in her forties or fifties with COVID-19, enrolled during active disease. CDR3 DNA: TGTGCCACCACCCAGGGGGCGCCGAAGCCGGGATTTCTTGACAAAAACATTCAGTACTTC. This gives the protein CATTQGAPKPGFLDKNIQYF.